The 21 T cell receptor beta chains listed next were all sequenced from one sample in a study of blood T cell repertoires in COVID-19. Sequencing was performed with immunoSEQ multiplex PCR; in TCRdb, only in-frame clones are kept and a portion is missing. The sample holds under 200,000 clones, about four fifths seen once. Sequences were obtained from PBMCs or T cells enriched from blood (not recorded which). Source of these receptors: a woman aged 60 to 75 who had recovered from COVID-19.

This chain connects TRBV19 to TRBJ1-2; 10 bases line up with TRBD1. The CDR3 consists of 12 residues. Germline V gives CDR1 LNHDA, CDR2 SQIVND (reference sequence). V lost 9 bases to trimming and J lost 7 bases; unmatched junction nucleotides: 5. The CDR3 protein is CASQTGGGGYTF. The CDR3 DNA follows: TGTGCCAGCCAGACAGGGGGCGGTGGCTACACCTTC.

The chain combines TRBV5-4 with TRBJ1-4, with D possibly being TRBD1 (6 bases). This CDR3 is built from 15 residues. Germline lookup yields CDR1 SGHNT and CDR2 YYREEE (reference sequence). V was trimmed by 3 bases and J by 3 bases, leaving 12 bases between them. CDR3: CASSSSGAANEKLFF. CDR3 nucleotides: TGTGCCAGCAGCTCCTCAGGGGCGGCTAATGAAAAACTGTTTTTT.

This rearrangement joins TRBV7-2 to TRBJ1-1; weak D call: TRBD1 (6 bases). V was pared by 7 bases and J by 4 bases, with 16 bases between. This CDR3 is built from 14 residues. The germline V gene encodes CDR1 SGHTA and CDR2 FQGNSA. The CDR3 sequence is CASTTGGGGTEAFF. The CDR3, as DNA: TGTGCCAGCACCACTGGGGGGGGCGGCACTGAAGCTTTCTTT.

This chain uses TRBV11-2 with TRBJ2-7; D uncertain. Germline assignment: CDR1 SGHAT and CDR2 FQNNGV. The CDR3 length is 15 residues. Trimming removed 1 base at V and 0 bases at J, with 10 bases between. This CDR3 is CASSLGQSGSYEQYF. DNA of the CDR3: TGTGCCAGCAGCTTAGGTCAGTCAGGCTCCTACGAGCAGTACTTC.

This clone was seen ten or more times. This chain uses TRBV18 with TRBJ2-3, with TRBD2 as a possible D gene (5 bases). The CDR3 is made up of 19 amino acids. CDR1 is KGHSH, CDR2 LQKENI, per germline. V was trimmed by 4 bases and J by 0 bases, leaving 23 bases between them. The CDR3 sequence: CASSLTGSAMGRSTDTQYF. In DNA form, the CDR3 reads TGTGCCAGCTCACTGACGGGAAGTGCGATGGGGAGAAGCACAGATACGCAGTATTTT.

The chain couples TRBV18 to TRBJ2-1, with a weak D call TRBD2 (6 bases). This CDR3 has 14 amino acids. V dropped 6 bases and J dropped 7 bases, with 16 bases sitting between them. CDR1 is KGHSH, CDR2 LQKENI, per germline. This CDR3 reads CASSEGGTSNEQFF. The CDR3 DNA sequence: TGTGCCAGCTCTGAAGGCGGGACCTCAAATGAGCAGTTCTTC.

V is TRBV11-3 and J is TRBJ2-1; possibly TRBD2 for D (6 bases). The CDR3 runs to 13 residues. Germline V lookup: CDR1 SGHNT, CDR2 YENEEA. V lost 3 bases, J lost 7 bases, and 10 bases lay in between. The DNA for the CDR3 is TGTGCCAGCAGCTTGGAGGGAAAGAATGAGCAGTTCTTC. Encoded protein: CASSLEGKNEQFF. Full variable domain (rest looked up from reference TRBV11-3 and TRBJ2-1): EAGVVQSPRYKIIEKKQPVAFWCNPISGHNTLYWYLQNLGQGPELLIRYENEEAVDDSQLPKDRFSAERLKGVDSTLKIQPAELGDSAVYLCASSLEGKNEQFFGPGTRLTVL.

The chain couples TRBV4-1 to TRBJ2-3; 8 bases are shared with TRBD2. The CDR3 has 20 residues. Trimming took 3 bases from V and 5 from J; bases not matched to a gene: 22. CDR1 MGHRA and CDR2 YSYEKL come from the germline V gene. This CDR3 reads CASSHAELAEQPGEKDTQYF. The CDR3 DNA reads TGCGCCAGCAGCCACGCCGAACTAGCGGAGCAGCCCGGGGAGAAAGATACGCAGTATTTT.

This chain connects TRBV5-4 to TRBJ2-7; 10 nucleotides match TRBD2. The CDR3 spans 15 residues. The germline CDR1 and CDR2 sequences are SGHNT and YYREEE (reference sequence). The trim removed 1 base at V and 3 bases at J, leaving 4 bases unmatched. CDR3 sequence (DNA): TGTGCCAGCAGCTTGAGGGGACTAGCGCTCTACGAGCAGTACTTC. Translation gives CASSLRGLALYEQYF.

The chain couples TRBV19 to TRBJ2-7, with D tentatively TRBD2 (7 bases). Germline-derived CDR1 and CDR2 are LNHDA and SQIVND (reference sequence). This CDR3 is built from 16 residues. V dropped 9 bases and J dropped 0 bases, with 21 bases sitting between them. CDR3 residues: CASLGPGGPHSYEQYF. CDR3 bases: TGTGCCAGCCTAGGGCCCGGGGGGCCTCACTCCTACGAGCAGTACTTC.

J is TRBJ2-1 and V is TRBV3-1 (or the pseudogene TRBV3-2); D is ambiguous. The CDR3 contains 12 residues. Germline loops: CDR1 LGHDT, CDR2 YNNKEL (reference sequence). Trimming left V 1 base short and J 6 bases short, with 4 bases between. CDR3: CASSQVSNEQFF. CDR3 sequence (DNA): TGTGCCAGCAGCCAAGTCTCCAATGAGCAGTTCTTC.

The CDR3 DNA sequence: TGTGCCTGGAGTATCGGACTAGCGGGGGGGCCCGATGAGCAGTTCTTC. It translates to CAWSIGLAGGPDEQFF. This chain links TRBV30 with TRBJ2-1; the match to TRBD2 covers 15 bases. V was clipped by 2 bases and J by 8 bases; unmatched bases: 7. Germline CDR1 reads GTSNPN; CDR2 reads SVGIG (reference sequence). The CDR3 loop spans 16 amino acids.

The V and J genes are TRBV5-1 and TRBJ1-1; 7 bases are a match to TRBD1. With V trimmed by 4 bases and J by 2 bases, 11 bases remained unmatched. Germline loops: CDR1 SGHRS, CDR2 YFSETQ. The CDR3 extends over 16 amino acids. DNA for the CDR3: TGCGCCAGCAGCCACCCGAGCTGGGACAGAAACACTGAAGCTTTCTTT. Amino acids: CASSHPSWDRNTEAFF.

The chain links TRBV5-6 to TRBJ1-2; D is unclear. Trimming took 2 bases from V and 2 from J, leaving 7 bases between them. This CDR3 contains 13 residues. Per germline, CDR1 SGHDT and CDR2 YYEEEE. The CDR3 region is CASSFGVNYGYTF. The CDR3, as DNA: TGTGCCAGCAGCTTCGGGGTAAACTATGGCTACACCTTC.

The chain recombines TRBV7-6 with TRBJ1-2; 9 bases are shared with TRBD1. The CDR3 length is 15 residues. Germline V gene data show CDR1 as SGHVS and CDR2 as FNYEAQ. With 2 bases clipped from V and 4 bases from J, the junction kept 5 bases outside the gene matches. CDR3 DNA sequence: TGTGCCAGCAGCTTAACGGGACAGGGTACCTATGGCTACACCTTC. Translation: CASSLTGQGTYGYTF.

The rearrangement uses TRBV27 and TRBJ2-1; the D gene is possibly TRBD1 (5 bases). CDR3 length: 13 amino acids. Germline CDR1 MNHEY, CDR2 SMNVEV (reference sequence). Trimming cost V 0 bases and J 6 bases, with 6 bases left between them. This chain's CDR3 is CASSLSRGNEQFF. DNA for the CDR3: TGTGCCAGCAGTTTATCAAGGGGCAATGAGCAGTTCTTC.

V usage is TRBV5-4 and J usage is TRBJ2-1, with TRBD1 matching 11 bases. Germline assignment: CDR1 SGHNT and CDR2 YYREEE (reference sequence). The J segment lost 7 bases and the V segment lost 3 bases, leaving 3 bases of the junction unmatched. The CDR3 contains 14 residues. CDR3 nucleotide sequence: TGTGCCAGCAGCTGGGGACAGGGGGGGAATGAGCAGTTCTTC. It encodes CASSWGQGGNEQFF.

The J gene is TRBJ1-4, the V gene TRBV18; TRBD1 is a possible D gene (6 bases). Germline CDR1 KGHSH, CDR2 LQKENI. The CDR3 is made up of 16 amino acids. The germline V and J ends were trimmed by 2 bases and 2 bases, with 12 bases remaining between them. CDR3 amino acids: CASSPETQGTNEKLFF. The DNA of the CDR3 is TGTGCCAGCTCACCAGAGACCCAGGGGACTAATGAAAAACTGTTTTTT.

This chain links TRBV5-1 with TRBJ2-5; tentative D call: TRBD1 (6 bases). Germline loops: CDR1 SGHRS, CDR2 YFSETQ. With 4 bases removed from V and 0 bases from J, the gap between germline ends came to 16 bases. This CDR3 has 16 amino acids. This CDR3 is CASSPTGRPYQETQYF. The CDR3, as DNA: TGCGCCAGCAGCCCGACAGGACGTCCGTACCAAGAGACCCAGTACTTC.

The rearrangement joins TRBV18 to TRBJ2-3, with 8 bases fitting TRBD1. This CDR3 comprises 15 residues. The V and J ends lost 0 bases and 3 bases, in that order; junction bases with no gene match: 2. Per germline, CDR1 KGHSH and CDR2 LQKENI. The CDR3 coding sequence is TGTGCCAGCTCACCACCGAACAGGGGGACAGATACGCAGTATTTT. Amino acids: CASSPPNRGTDTQYF.

V usage is TRBV7-8 and J usage is TRBJ2-1; 8 bases are a match to TRBD2. Germline-derived CDR1 and CDR2 are SGHVS and FQNEAQ. The CDR3 consists of 16 residues. Losses at the gene ends were 5 bases for V and 8 bases for J; bases not matched to a gene: 14. CDR3 in amino acids: CASSLRAGGGVDEQFF. CDR3 nucleotides: TGTGCCAGCAGCCTTCGCGCGGGGGGCGGGGTCGATGAGCAGTTCTTC.